A selection of T cell receptor beta chains follows, all from one sample in a study of beta chain features in type 1 diabetes. The data were produced by immunoSEQ multiplex PCR, yet TCRdb's version contains in-frame clones alone and is incomplete. In the table there are a few hundred thousand clones, around 12% of which are singletons. Specimen: naive CD4+ T cells from blood. The receptors were sampled from a woman between 18 and 29 years old with type 1 diabetes. Each CDR3 is given with its conserved first and last residue. A D gene is named only where the DNA matches it firmly. Some rows mark clone size as missing; the rest say once, few, many or name a class of expanded clone.

j_call d_call clone_size v_call cdr3_aa cdr3_nt
TRBJ2-7 - - TRBV6-5 CASSVTRSYEQYF TGTGCCAGCAGTGTCACAAGGAGCTACGAGCAGTACTTC
TRBJ1-1 - - TRBV7-9 CASSTQQGTGTEAFF TGTGCCAGCAGCACCCAACAGGGTACGGGGACTGAAGCTTTCTTT
TRBJ2-7 - few TRBV7-2 CASSPDRSSYEQYF TGTGCCAGCAGCCCGGACAGAAGCTCCTACGAGCAGTACTTC
TRBJ1-6 TRBD1 - TRBV5-4 CASSLAGGNGSPLHF TGTGCCAGCAGCTTGGCAGGGGGCAACGGTTCACCCCTCCACTTT
TRBJ2-7 - few TRBV7-9 CASSLRSYEQYF TGTGCCAGCAGCTTGCGATCCTACGAGCAGTACTTC
TRBJ2-5 - few TRBV15 CATSRDRLGGTQYF TGTGCCACCAGCAGAGACCGTCTAGGAGGGACCCAGTACTTC
TRBJ2-7 TRBD2 few TRBV9 CASSGGLAQDEQYF TGTGCCAGCAGCGGCGGACTAGCGCAGGACGAGCAGTACTTC
TRBJ1-2 - few TRBV28 CASSFSRPGYTF TGTGCCAGCAGTTTTTCGCGCCCGGGCTACACCTTC
TRBJ2-1 TRBD1 - TRBV4-3 CASSPDRGRGEQFF TGCGCCAGCAGCCCGGACAGGGGGCGAGGTGAGCAGTTCTTC
TRBJ2-4 - - TRBV5-4 CASSLAPLAKNIQYF TGTGCCAGCAGCTTGGCCCCGTTAGCCAAAAACATTCAGTACTTC
TRBJ2-3 - - TRBV4-1 CASSQDGAVDTQYF TGCGCCAGCAGCCAAGATGGAGCTGTGGATACGCAGTATTTT
TRBJ2-7 - few TRBV27 CASGPPGDLQYF TGTGCCAGCGGTCCCCCAGGGGACCTGCAGTACTTC
TRBJ2-4 - few TRBV28 CASGTGTLNIQYF TGTGCCAGCGGCACCGGGACACTAAACATTCAGTACTTC
TRBJ2-5 - - TRBV15 CATSRDPLTQRETQYF TGTGCCACCAGCAGAGATCCGTTGACCCAGAGGGAGACCCAGTACTTC
TRBJ2-1 TRBD2 - TRBV27 CASSLDSGVYNEQFF TGTGCCAGCAGTTTAGATAGCGGGGTCTACAATGAGCAGTTCTTC
TRBJ2-3 - - TRBV19 CASSLRGGTDTQYF TGTGCCAGTAGTCTCAGGGGCGGCACAGATACGCAGTATTTT
TRBJ2-1 TRBD2 - TRBV12-5 CASGLVIFGTSGEGEQFF TGTGCTAGTGGTTTGGTAATCTTCGGGACTAGCGGGGAGGGTGAGCAGTTCTTC
TRBJ2-1 - few TRBV7-2 CASSSQGNEQFF TGTGCCAGCAGCTCCCAGGGGAATGAGCAGTTCTTC
TRBJ2-7 - few TRBV30 CAWSVLREQYF TGTGCCTGGAGTGTACTGAGGGAGCAGTACTTC
TRBJ2-7 TRBD2 - TRBV27 CASSFSGLAESYEQYF TGTGCCAGCAGTTTCTCCGGACTAGCGGAGTCCTACGAGCAGTACTTC
TRBJ2-5 - few TRBV5-1 CASSLAEQGQGTQYF TGCGCCAGCAGCTTGGCCGAACAGGGCCAGGGGACCCAGTACTTC
TRBJ1-4 - - TRBV5-1 CASSGTGFGEKLFF TGCGCCAGCAGCGGCACAGGGTTTGGGGAAAAACTGTTTTTT
TRBJ1-2 - - TRBV11-3 CASSLEPAPGGYTF TGTGCCAGCAGCTTAGAGCCCGCCCCGGGGGGCTACACCTTC
TRBJ2-5 TRBD1 few TRBV9 CASSVEPGQEFSQYF TGTGCCAGCAGCGTTGAACCGGGACAGGAGTTCTCCCAGTACTTC
TRBJ2-1 TRBD1 - TRBV6-4 CASSKSRGPDNEQFF TGTGCCAGCAGCAAGTCGAGGGGGCCGGACAATGAGCAGTTCTTC
TRBJ1-1 - - TRBV30 CAWSVPRGWTEAFF TGTGCCTGGAGTGTCCCCAGGGGTTGGACTGAAGCTTTCTTT
TRBJ1-2 TRBD1 - TRBV4-3 CASSQDPGQGDYGYTF TGCGCTAGCAGCCAAGATCCGGGACAGGGAGACTATGGCTACACCTTC
TRBJ2-5 TRBD2 - TRBV28 CASSSPSGRIRETQYF TGTGCCAGCAGTTCTCCGAGCGGGAGGATAAGGGAGACCCAGTACTTC
TRBJ2-7 - few TRBV23-1 CASTQRWKPSYEQYF TGCGCCAGCACCCAGAGGTGGAAACCCTCCTACGAGCAGTACTTC
TRBJ1-5 - - TRBV19 CASSMSGNQPQHF TGTGCCAGTAGTATGTCAGGCAATCAGCCCCAGCATTTT
TRBJ2-4 - - TRBV7-2 CASSHRAELAKNIQYF TGTGCCAGCAGCCATAGAGCGGAACTAGCCAAAAACATTCAGTACTTC
TRBJ2-3 - - TRBV28 CASSLEVTQYF TGTGCCAGCAGTTTAGAGGTTACGCAGTATTTT
TRBJ2-3 TRBD1 few TRBV5-1 CASSGDRGTSTDTQYF TGCGCCAGCAGCGGAGACAGGGGCACTAGCACAGATACGCAGTATTTT
TRBJ2-7 - few TRBV6-5 CASSYSAASSYEQYF TGTGCCAGCAGTTACTCAGCTGCAAGCTCCTACGAGCAGTACTTC